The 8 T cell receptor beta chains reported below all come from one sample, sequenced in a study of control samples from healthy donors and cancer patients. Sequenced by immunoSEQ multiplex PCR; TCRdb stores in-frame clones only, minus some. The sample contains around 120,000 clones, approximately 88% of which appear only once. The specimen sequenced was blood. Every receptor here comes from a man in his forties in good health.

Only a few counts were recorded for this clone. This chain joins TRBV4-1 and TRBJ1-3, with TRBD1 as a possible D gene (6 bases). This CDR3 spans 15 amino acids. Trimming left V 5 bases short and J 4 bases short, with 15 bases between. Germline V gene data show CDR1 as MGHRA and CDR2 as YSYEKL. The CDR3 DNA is TGCGCCAGCAGCGCCAGGGGACTTGCCGGAAACACCATATATTTT. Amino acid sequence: CASSARGLAGNTIYF.

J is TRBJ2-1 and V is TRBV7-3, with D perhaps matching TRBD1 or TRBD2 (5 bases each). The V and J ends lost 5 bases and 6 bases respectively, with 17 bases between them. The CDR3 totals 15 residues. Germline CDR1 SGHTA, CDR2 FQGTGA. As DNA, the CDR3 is TGTGCCAGCAGCCCCGATCTGGGGGACCTCAATGAGCAGTTCTTC. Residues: CASSPDLGDLNEQFF.

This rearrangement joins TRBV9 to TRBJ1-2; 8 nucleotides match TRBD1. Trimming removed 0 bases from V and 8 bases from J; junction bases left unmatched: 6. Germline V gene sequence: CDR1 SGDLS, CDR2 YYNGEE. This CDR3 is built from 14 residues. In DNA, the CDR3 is TGTGCCAGCAGCGTAGTGGCAGGGGGCGCGGGCTACACCTTC. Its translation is CASSVVAGGAGYTF.

DNA of the CDR3: TGTGCCAGCAGCCTCGACAGGGCTGGAAACACCATATATTTT. Residues: CASSLDRAGNTIYF. The rearrangement links TRBV14 to TRBJ1-3, with 7 bases identical to TRBD1. V lost 4 bases, J lost 2 bases, and 2 bases stayed unmatched. Germline V gives CDR1 SGHDN, CDR2 FVKESK. The CDR3 has 14 residues. The whole variable domain, remainder taken from reference TRBV14 and TRBJ1-3, is EAGVTQFPSHSVIEKGQTVTLRCDPISGHDNLYWYRRVMGKEIKFLLHFVKESKQDESGMPNNRFLAERTGGTYSTLKVQPAELEDSGVYFCASSLDRAGNTIYFGEGSWLTVV.

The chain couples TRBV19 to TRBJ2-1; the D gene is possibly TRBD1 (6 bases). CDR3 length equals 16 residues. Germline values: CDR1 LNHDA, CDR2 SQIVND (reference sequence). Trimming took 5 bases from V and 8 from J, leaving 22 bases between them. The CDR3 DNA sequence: TGTGCCAGTAGTTCCTACAGGGCGGGCGTGGCCGATGAGCAGTTCTTC. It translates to CASSSYRAGVADEQFF.

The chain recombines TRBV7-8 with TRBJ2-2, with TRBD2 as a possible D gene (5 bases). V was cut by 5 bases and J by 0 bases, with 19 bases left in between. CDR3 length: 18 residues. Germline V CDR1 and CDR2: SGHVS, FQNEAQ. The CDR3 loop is CASSPRTSVTPNTGELFF. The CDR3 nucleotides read TGTGCCAGCAGCCCTCGTACTAGTGTGACCCCGAACACCGGGGAGCTGTTTTTT.

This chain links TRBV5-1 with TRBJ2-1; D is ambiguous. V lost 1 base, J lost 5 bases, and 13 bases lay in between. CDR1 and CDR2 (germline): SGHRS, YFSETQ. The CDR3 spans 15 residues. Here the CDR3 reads CASSLKPSSNNEQFF. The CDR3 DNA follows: TGCGCCAGCAGCTTGAAACCCTCCTCAAACAATGAGCAGTTCTTC.

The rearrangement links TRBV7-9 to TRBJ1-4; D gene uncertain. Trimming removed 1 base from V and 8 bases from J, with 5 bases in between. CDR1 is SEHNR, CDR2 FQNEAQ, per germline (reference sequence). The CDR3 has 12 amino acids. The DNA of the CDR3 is TGTGCCAGCAGCTTAGTAGGCGAAAAACTGTTTTTT. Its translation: CASSLVGEKLFF.